This record concerns one T cell receptor (beta chain) sequence. Trimming shortened V by 4 bases and J by 3 bases, and 12 bases separated the two germline ends. CDR1 is GTSNPN and CDR2 is SVGIG in the germline V gene (reference sequence). The CDR3 is made up of 13 amino acids. RNA totalling about 0.45 to 1 ug underwent reverse transcription with random hexamers. TCRdb re-called the immunoSEQ multiplex PCR reads with MiXCR, one entry per CDR3 protein. The sample shows 200,000 or so distinct CDR3 sequences, about 95% of them seen only once. The data derive from a study of CD8 T cells in Susac syndrome. This receptor was obtained from a human donor with multiple sclerosis. The specimen was CD4+ T cells from PBMCs. The chain employs TRBV30 and TRBJ1-1; D is ambiguous. CDR3: CAWNSLGYTEAFF. The CDR3 DNA reads TGTGCCTGGAACTCTCTGGGTTACACTGAAGCTTTCTTT.